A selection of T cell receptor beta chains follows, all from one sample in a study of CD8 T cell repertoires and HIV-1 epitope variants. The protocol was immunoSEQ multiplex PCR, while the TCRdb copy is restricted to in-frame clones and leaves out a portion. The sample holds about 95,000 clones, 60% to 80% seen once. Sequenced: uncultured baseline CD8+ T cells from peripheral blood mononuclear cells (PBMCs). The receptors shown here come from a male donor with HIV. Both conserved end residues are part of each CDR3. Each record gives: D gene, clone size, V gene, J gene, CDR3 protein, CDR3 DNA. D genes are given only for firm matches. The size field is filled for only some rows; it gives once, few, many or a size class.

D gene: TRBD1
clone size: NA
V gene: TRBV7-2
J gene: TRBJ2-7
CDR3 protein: CASSVGGQGAYEQYF
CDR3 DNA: TGTGCCAGCAGCGTAGGGGGACAGGGGGCTTACGAGCAGTACTTC

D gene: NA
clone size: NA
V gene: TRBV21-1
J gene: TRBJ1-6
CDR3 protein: CASSKWGRYNSPLHF
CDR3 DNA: TGTGCCAGCAGCAAGTGGGGGCGGTATAATTCACCCCTCCACTTT

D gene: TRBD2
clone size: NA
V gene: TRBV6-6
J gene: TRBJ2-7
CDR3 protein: CASSSKRLADYEQYF
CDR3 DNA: TGTGCCAGCAGTTCGAAGAGACTAGCGGACTACGAGCAGTACTTC

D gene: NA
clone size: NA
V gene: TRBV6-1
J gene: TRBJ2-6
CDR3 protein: CASSGWQEISGANVLTF
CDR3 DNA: TGTGCCAGCAGTGGTTGGCAGGAAATCTCTGGGGCCAACGTCCTGACTTTC

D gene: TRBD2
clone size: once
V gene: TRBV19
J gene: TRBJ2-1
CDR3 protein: CASTQRGGSRNEQFF
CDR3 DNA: TGTGCCAGTACCCAGCGGGGGGGTTCGAGAAATGAGCAGTTCTTC

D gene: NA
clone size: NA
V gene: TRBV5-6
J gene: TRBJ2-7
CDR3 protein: CASSSPYEQYF
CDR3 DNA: TGTGCCAGCAGCTCCCCCTACGAGCAGTACTTC

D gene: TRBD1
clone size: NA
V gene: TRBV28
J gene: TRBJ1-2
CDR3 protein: CASSRSDREYTF
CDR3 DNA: TGTGCCAGCAGCCGATCCGACAGGGAATACACCTTC

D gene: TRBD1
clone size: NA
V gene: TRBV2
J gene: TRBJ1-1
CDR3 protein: CASSEWDRELGEAFF
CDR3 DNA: TGTGCCAGCAGTGAATGGGACAGGGAGTTGGGTGAAGCTTTCTTT

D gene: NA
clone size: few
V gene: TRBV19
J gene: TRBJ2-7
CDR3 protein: CASSMVGSNEQYF
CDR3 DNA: TGTGCCAGTAGTATGGTGGGCTCTAACGAGCAGTACTTC

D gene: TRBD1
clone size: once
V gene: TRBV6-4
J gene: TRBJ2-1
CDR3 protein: CASSDLGQGAFNEQFF
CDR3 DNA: TGTGCCAGCAGTGACCTGGGACAGGGGGCCTTCAATGAGCAGTTCTTC

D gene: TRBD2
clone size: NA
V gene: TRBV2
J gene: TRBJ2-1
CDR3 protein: CASSEATSGYEPYNEQFF
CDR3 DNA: TGTGCCAGCAGTGAGGCGACTAGCGGATACGAACCCTACAATGAGCAGTTCTTC

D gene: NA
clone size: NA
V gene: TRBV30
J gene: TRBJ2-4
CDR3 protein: CAWSVRGAVRNIQYF
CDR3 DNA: TGTGCCTGGAGTGTCAGGGGGGCTGTTAGGAACATTCAGTACTTC

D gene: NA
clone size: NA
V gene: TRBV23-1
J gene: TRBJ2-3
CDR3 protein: CASSQSWLPEQDTQYF
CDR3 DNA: TGCGCCAGCAGTCAATCGTGGCTGCCGGAACAAGATACGCAGTATTTT

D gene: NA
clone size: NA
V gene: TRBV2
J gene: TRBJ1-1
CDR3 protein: CASRWGTGNTEAFF
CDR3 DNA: TGTGCCAGCCGCTGGGGTACAGGGAACACTGAAGCTTTCTTT

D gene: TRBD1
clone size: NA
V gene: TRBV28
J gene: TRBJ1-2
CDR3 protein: CASSLPGQGAYGYTF
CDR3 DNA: TGTGCCAGCAGTTTACCGGGACAGGGGGCCTATGGCTACACCTTC

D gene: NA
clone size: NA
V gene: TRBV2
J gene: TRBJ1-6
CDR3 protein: CASSGSFNSPLHF
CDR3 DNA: TGTGCCAGCAGTGGGAGTTTTAATTCACCCCTCCACTTT

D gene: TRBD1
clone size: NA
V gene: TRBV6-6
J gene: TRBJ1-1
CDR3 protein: CASSWNRGRVDTEAFF
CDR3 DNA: TGTGCCAGCAGTTGGAACAGGGGGCGCGTAGACACTGAAGCTTTCTTT

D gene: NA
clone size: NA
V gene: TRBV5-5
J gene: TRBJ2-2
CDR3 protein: CASSLEARRSTGELFF
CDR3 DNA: TGTGCCAGCAGCTTGGAGGCGAGACGATCCACCGGGGAGCTGTTTTTT